The next 25 T cell receptor beta chains were all read from a single sample in a study of T cells in Graves' hyperthyroidism and ophthalmopathy (dated by TCRdb to about 2019). The protocol used for the library was multiplex PCR. Sequenced using an Illumina HiSeq 2000. The TCR beta CDR3 regions were amplified from the RNA transcripts. For the first round of RT-PCR on the TCR CDR3, the HTBI primer set was used together with the Qiagen OneStep RT-PCR kit. The public reads were quality trimmed at Q25 with fastp and then assembled into clones with MiXCR by TCRdb, keeping productive beta chains. Merged by CDR3 protein, the rows form single entries marked with the most common genes and DNA. For this sample the table gives 270,000 or so distinct CDR3 sequences, of which less than 30% were detected only once. The ten largest make up around 28% of the sample. The sequencing input was blood. The source is a man in his forties with Graves' hyperthyroidism that later progressed to Graves' ophthalmopathy.

The table lists this clonotype with many counts. The chain has TRBV18 and TRBJ1-1; the D gene is possibly TRBD1 (6 bases). V dropped 3 bases and J dropped 0 bases, with 14 bases sitting between them. The CDR3 contains 16 residues. Germline loops: CDR1 KGHSH, CDR2 LQKENI. The CDR3 nucleotides read TGTGCCAGCTCACCGACAATGACAGGAATGAACACTGAAGCTTTCTTT. This sequence encodes CASSPTMTGMNTEAFF.

This clonotype was counted many times. The chain carries TRBV12-5 and TRBJ1-5; 8 bases agree with TRBD1. Trimming removed 0 bases from V and 4 bases from J; junction bases left unmatched: 11. The CDR3 has 18 residues. Germline V gives CDR1 LGHNT, CDR2 FRNRAP. The CDR3 region is CASGLVSAGGPENQPQHF. DNA of the CDR3: TGTGCTAGTGGTTTGGTATCCGCAGGGGGCCCGGAGAATCAGCCCCAGCATTTT.

This clonotype came up many times. The chain links TRBV7-6 to TRBJ2-5; the match to TRBD1 covers 8 bases. Per the germline V gene, CDR1 is SGHVS and CDR2 is FNYEAQ. V was pared by 5 bases and J by 5 bases, with 4 bases of the junction left unmatched. This CDR3 contains 13 residues. In DNA form, the CDR3 reads TGTGCCAGCAGCCCCAGGGGGCGGGAGACCCAGTACTTC. Its protein product is CASSPRGRETQYF.

This clonotype was seen ten or more times. This rearrangement joins TRBV10-2 to TRBJ2-2; D call uncertain. V lost 2 bases, J lost 4 bases, and 11 bases lay in between. Germline loops: CDR1 WSHSY, CDR2 SAAADI. CDR3 length equals 15 residues. DNA for the CDR3: TGCGCCAGCAGTGAGACCCCCATCGGCACCGGGGAGCTGTTTTTT. Protein sequence: CASSETPIGTGELFF.

J is TRBJ2-7 and V is TRBV15; 7 bases align to TRBD2. Germline V gives CDR1 LNHNV, CDR2 YYDKDF (reference sequence). This CDR3 has 14 residues. V lost 3 bases to trimming and J lost 4 bases; unmatched junction nucleotides: 6. The CDR3 is CATSSQRGRYEQYF. DNA for the CDR3: TGTGCCACCAGCAGCCAACGCGGGAGATACGAGCAGTACTTC.

The V gene is TRBV6-1, the J gene TRBJ2-2; 8 bases fit TRBD2. This CDR3 has 17 amino acids. J lost 6 bases, V lost 5 bases, and 14 bases had no gene match. Germline V gene data show CDR1 as MNHNS and CDR2 as SASEGT. Here the CDR3 DNA reads TGTGCCAGCAGTCCCTTTGGGAGTAGCGGGAAAGCCGGGGAGCTGTTTTTT. Translation gives CASSPFGSSGKAGELFF.

J is TRBJ2-7 and V is TRBV24-1, with TRBD2 identical over 9 bases. The germline V gene encodes CDR1 KGHDR and CDR2 SFDVKD. J gave up 0 bases and V 6 bases, and 8 bases lay outside the gene matches. CDR3 length: 16 amino acids. DNA for the CDR3: TGTGCCACCAGTTCGACCAATAGCGGGAGCTCCTACGAGCAGTACTTC. The encoded protein is CATSSTNSGSSYEQYF.

In this sample, this clonotype turned up many times. The chain recombines TRBV14 with TRBJ1-5; no firm D call. This CDR3 has 13 residues. Trimming cost V 1 base and J 5 bases, with 6 bases left between them. Germline V lookup: CDR1 SGHDN, CDR2 FVKESK. The CDR3 sequence: CASSQAWDQPQHF. CDR3 nucleotides: TGTGCCAGCAGCCAAGCTTGGGATCAGCCCCAGCATTTT.

This clonotype was recorded many times. The chain couples TRBV6-2 or TRBV6-3 to TRBJ2-2, with D unclear. Trimming shortened V by 0 bases and J by 3 bases, and 23 bases separated the two germline ends. The V gene's germline CDR1 is MNHEY and CDR2 SVGEGT. The CDR3 has 20 residues. The CDR3: CASSYSLLVLPLWDTGELFF. In DNA, the CDR3 is TGTGCCAGCAGTTACTCTCTGTTGGTCCTACCCCTTTGGGACACCGGGGAGCTGTTTTTT.

This clonotype has ten or more counts. CDR3 coding DNA: TGTGCCAGCAGCCCCGACAGCCGTGGCTCTGGAAACACCATATATTTT. Translated: CASSPDSRGSGNTIYF. The chain uses TRBV7-8 and TRBJ1-3, with D maybe TRBD1 (5 bases). The germline V gene has CDR1 SGHVS and CDR2 FQNEAQ. This CDR3 comprises 16 residues. Trimming took off 5 bases at V and 0 bases at J, with 14 bases between the two ends.

This chain links TRBV15 with TRBJ2-4; 7 bases are a match to TRBD2. Germline-derived CDR1 and CDR2 are LNHNV and YYDKDF (reference sequence). The CDR3 totals 14 residues. The ends lost 9 bases at V and 6 bases at J; junction bases unmatched: 11. The CDR3 is CATGPGGIGNIQYF. CDR3 nucleotides: TGTGCCACGGGACCGGGAGGTATAGGAAACATTCAGTACTTC. Combining the CDR3 with reference TRBV15 and TRBJ2-4 gives the whole variable domain DAMVIQNPRYQVTQFGKPVTLSCSQTLNHNVMYWYQQKSSQAPKLLFHYYDKDFNNEADTPDNFQSRRPNTSFCFLDIRSPGLGDTAMYLCATGPGGIGNIQYFGAGTRLSVL.

V usage is TRBV15 and J usage is TRBJ2-5; 7 bases agree with TRBD1. Germline CDR1 and CDR2: LNHNV and YYDKDF (reference sequence). The CDR3 runs to 14 residues. Trimming took 0 bases from V and 5 from J; bases not matched to a gene: 3. The CDR3 coding sequence is TGTGCCACCAGCAGAGATTTCAGGGGGGAGACCCAGTACTTC. This codes for CATSRDFRGETQYF.

In this sample, this clonotype turned up many times. The V and J genes are TRBV20-1 and TRBJ2-5, with 8 positions matching TRBD2. The J segment lost 4 bases and the V segment lost 6 bases, leaving 7 bases of the junction unmatched. The germline V gene encodes CDR1 DFQATT and CDR2 SNEGSKA (reference sequence). The CDR3 length is 13 residues. The DNA of the CDR3 is TGCAGTGCGGCGACTAGCGTCATAGAGACCCAGTACTTC. It specifies CSAATSVIETQYF.

This clonotype was seen at least ten times. The rearrangement joins TRBV20-1 to TRBJ2-7; a weak D match, TRBD1 (5 bases). Germline loops: CDR1 DFQATT, CDR2 SNEGSKA (reference sequence). CDR3 size: 14 residues. With 6 bases removed from V and 1 base from J, the gap between germline ends came to 16 bases. CDR3 sequence reads: CSAEQEFRSYEQYF. DNA for the CDR3: TGCAGTGCGGAACAGGAGTTCAGGTCCTACGAGCAGTACTTC.

The V call is TRBV7-8, the J call TRBJ2-7, with D uncertain. The V gene's germline CDR1 is SGHVS and CDR2 FQNEAQ. The length of the CDR3 is 11 residues. Trimming removed 3 bases from V and 7 bases from J, with 7 bases in between. The CDR3 sequence is CASSFDWEQYF. In DNA, the CDR3 is TGTGCCAGCAGCTTTGATTGGGAGCAGTACTTC.

This chain links TRBV7-3 with TRBJ1-1; D uncertain. The CDR3 is 15 amino acids. Deletions cut 5 bases from V and 4 bases from J, with 17 bases between. CDR1 is SGHTA, CDR2 FQGTGA, per germline. In DNA form, the CDR3 reads TGTGCCAGCAGCCCCTTAAGGAAGGTCGGCACTGAAGCTTTCTTT. It encodes CASSPLRKVGTEAFF.

This clonotype was counted ten times or more. The genes are TRBV5-5 and TRBJ2-5; D is undetermined. The CDR3 totals 13 residues. CDR1 SGHKS and CDR2 YYEKEE come from the germline V gene (reference sequence). The V end lost 1 base, the J end lost 5 bases, and 9 bases lay between the germline ends. CDR3 nucleotides: TGTGCCAGCAGCTTGTCTATTGGCGAGACCCAGTACTTC. Translation: CASSLSIGETQYF. The full variable domain, rest sourced from reference TRBV5-5 and TRBJ2-5, is DAGVTQSPTHLIKTRGQQVTLRCSPISGHKSVSWYQQVLGQGPQFIFQYYEKEERGRGNFPDRFSARQFPNYSSELNVNALLLGDSALYLCASSLSIGETQYFGPGTRLLVL.

This chain joins TRBV24-1 and TRBJ2-7; 7 positions agree with TRBD2. The germline V gene has CDR1 KGHDR and CDR2 SFDVKD. This CDR3 spans 14 amino acids. J was trimmed by 4 bases and V by 4 bases; bases with no gene match: 6. Here the CDR3 DNA reads TGTGCCACCAGTGAAGGAGGGAGGGGATACGAGCAGTACTTC. Translated, it gives CATSEGGRGYEQYF.

Note on this clonotype: This may be a read error, as it is one base from a much larger clone. V is TRBV19 and J is TRBJ2-3; 13 nucleotides align to TRBD2. The junction had 6 bases not matched to a gene; V was cut back by 6 bases and J by 3 bases. The CDR3 length is 16 residues. Germline lookup yields CDR1 LNHDA and CDR2 SQIVND (reference sequence). The chain's CDR3 is CASRRTSGSGTDTQYF. In nucleotides, the CDR3 is TGTGCCAGTAGACGGACTAGCGGGAGTGGTACAGATACGCAGTATTTT.

This chain joins TRBV10-3 and TRBJ1-1; D might be TRBD1 (5 bases). Germline V gives CDR1 ENHRY, CDR2 SYGVKD. The germline V and J ends were trimmed by 4 bases and 4 bases, with 19 bases remaining between them. The CDR3 extends over 16 amino acids. Here the CDR3 DNA reads TGTGCCATCAGTGGGCGAGAAGGGGAATTAAGCACTGAAGCTTTCTTT. Translation gives CAISGREGELSTEAFF.

The sample holds many counts of this clonotype. This chain joins TRBV5-8 and TRBJ1-2, with D possibly matching TRBD1 (5 bases). The CDR3 is made up of 12 amino acids. Trimming cost V 7 bases and J 5 bases, with 12 bases left between them. In germline, CDR1 is SGHTS, CDR2 YDEGEE. Here the CDR3 DNA reads TGTGCCAGCGCCCAAGACAGTTATGGCTACACCTTC. Its protein product is CASAQDSYGYTF.

This clonotype has more than one count but fewer than ten. The chain has TRBV12-3 or TRBV12-4 and TRBJ2-6; D not resolved. CDR3 length equals 13 residues. V lost 8 bases and J 1 base, leaving 6 bases between the germline ends. The CDR3 DNA is TGTGCCAGCGGGAAGTCTGGGGCCAACGTCCTGACTTTC. Its translation: CASGKSGANVLTF.

This clonotype has just one count. The chain uses TRBV11-1 and TRBJ2-5; D is unclear. The CDR3 length is 15 residues. Germline V gives CDR1 SGHAT, CDR2 FQDESV (reference sequence). With 3 bases removed from V and 1 base from J, the gap between germline ends came to 12 bases. The CDR3 coding sequence is TGTGCCAGCAGCTTTAGACCAACCATCCAAGAGACCCAGTACTTC. This codes for CASSFRPTIQETQYF.

J is TRBJ1-2 and V is TRBV27; possible D gene TRBD1, 5 bases. V was pared by 5 bases and J by 4 bases, with 11 bases between. CDR3 length equals 13 residues. The germline V gene has CDR1 MNHEY and CDR2 SMNVEV (reference sequence). CDR3 protein: CASSRLGPYGYTF. The CDR3 DNA follows: TGTGCCAGCAGTCGACTGGGACCCTATGGCTACACCTTC.

This clonotype was detected ten times or more. The CDR3 loop reads CASSALRLENYGYTF. CDR3 DNA sequence: TGTGCCAGCAGCGCTCTACGGTTGGAGAACTATGGCTACACCTTC. This chain uses TRBV9 with TRBJ1-2; D is uncertain. CDR1 and CDR2 (germline): SGDLS, YYNGEE. The CDR3 has 15 amino acids. The V end was cut by 3 bases, the J end by 2 bases, with 14 bases between.